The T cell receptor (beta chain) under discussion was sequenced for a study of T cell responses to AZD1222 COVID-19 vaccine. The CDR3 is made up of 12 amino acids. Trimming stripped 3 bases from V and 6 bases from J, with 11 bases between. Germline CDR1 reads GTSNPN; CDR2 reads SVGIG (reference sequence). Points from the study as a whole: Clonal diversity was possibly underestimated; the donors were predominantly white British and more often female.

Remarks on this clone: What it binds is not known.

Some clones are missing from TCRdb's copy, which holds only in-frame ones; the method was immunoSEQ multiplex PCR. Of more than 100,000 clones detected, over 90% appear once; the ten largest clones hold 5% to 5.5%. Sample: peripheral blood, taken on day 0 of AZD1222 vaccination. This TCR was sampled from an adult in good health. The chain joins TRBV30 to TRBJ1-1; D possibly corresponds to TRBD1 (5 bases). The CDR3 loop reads CAWSTGGAEAFF. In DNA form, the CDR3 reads TGTGCCTGGAGCACGGGGGGGGCTGAAGCTTTCTTT. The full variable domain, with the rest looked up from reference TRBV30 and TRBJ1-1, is SQTIHQWPATLVQPVGSPLSLECTVEGTSNPNLYWYRQAAGRGLQLLFYSVGIGQISSEVPQNLSASRPQDRQFILSSKKLLLSDSGFYLCAWSTGGAEAFFGQGTRLTVV.